These T cell receptor beta chains were read from a single sample in a study of T cells expressing NK-cell markers. TCRdb reanalyzed the 5' RACE reads and collapses them to one entry per CDR3 protein, without DNA. This sample carries about 390,000 distinct CDR3 sequences, with about 10% going to the ten biggest clones. Material: blood T cells: a sorted CD56 or NKG2C T cell subset, CD4+ or CD8+ T cells, or bulk PBMC T cells (not recorded which). These receptors all come from a woman aged 50 to 65 in good health. Each CDR3 is given with its conserved first and last residue.

j_gene | v_gene | CDR3aa
TRBJ2-3 | TRBV7-9 | CASSLARGGSDTQYF
TRBJ2-5 | TRBV3-1 | CASSQWREETQYF
TRBJ1-1 | TRBV18 | CASSPSFVRGNTEAFF
TRBJ2-5 | TRBV5-6 | CASSKTSGRETQYF
TRBJ2-1 | TRBV7-9 | CASSLTAGGNNEQFF
TRBJ2-2 | TRBV20-1 | CSARDPSGSPTGELFF
TRBJ2-3 | TRBV24-1 | CATSDLQATSGLTSTDTQYF
TRBJ2-1 | TRBV6-6 | CASSYTGVVEEQFF
TRBJ2-6 | TRBV7-9 | CASSLVVQGPSGANVLTF
TRBJ1-2 | TRBV29-1 | CSGRGPDYGYTF
TRBJ2-7 | TRBV7-2 | CASSFPDFSYEQYF
TRBJ1-1 | TRBV12-3/TRBV12-4 | CASSTFGGGNTEAFF
TRBJ1-1 | TRBV7-9 | CASSEGRGAFF
TRBJ2-1 | TRBV7-2 | CASSSASGSSYNEQFF
TRBJ2-1 | TRBV15 | CATSRGGLAAGDEQFF
TRBJ1-1 | TRBV11-2 | CASKPTGVNTEAFF
TRBJ2-2 | TRBV11-2 | CASSLGDVATGELFF
TRBJ1-2 | TRBV12-3/TRBV12-4 | CASTLVGGELAYGYTF
TRBJ1-2 | TRBV4-1 | CASSEPRRQGGRYGYTF
TRBJ1-2 | TRBV24-1 | CATSDFDSNYGYTF
TRBJ1-1 | TRBV11-3 | CASSERISNTEAFF
TRBJ1-2 | TRBV12-3/TRBV12-4 | CASSADNLRSGYTF
TRBJ1-1 | TRBV5-1 | CASRGTGVMTEAFF
TRBJ2-7 | TRBV29-1 | CSVDIGSYEQYF
TRBJ1-1 | TRBV3-1 | CASSQQGQVNTEAFF
TRBJ2-3 | TRBV4-2 | CASSQLRGDTQYF
TRBJ2-2 | TRBV5-1 | CASSLTGEGGELFF
TRBJ1-1 | TRBV5-1 | CASSLGDRSLTEAFF
TRBJ2-1 | TRBV20-1 | CSASLADNEQFF
TRBJ2-1 | TRBV5-1 | CASSTGHPSTHEQFF
TRBJ2-7 | TRBV29-1 | CSVVGGRESFYEQYF
TRBJ2-5 | TRBV12-3/TRBV12-4 | CASSLYRLETQYF